A selection of T cell receptor beta chains follows, all from one sample in a study of vaccination effects on CD4 cells after COVID-19. These receptors lack a known antigen. Produced via immunoSEQ multiplex PCR; TCRdb's table is partial and in-frame only. In the table there are under 15,000 clones, around 84% of which are singletons. This sample comprised CD4+ T cells from PBMCs cultured with HCoV-NL63 spike peptides, obtained after COVID-19 vaccination. All receptors derive from a human donor who had a prior SARS-CoV-2 infection. Both conserved end residues are part of each CDR3. A D gene is named only where the DNA matches it firmly. Only some rows state a clone size, as once, few, many or a class for expanded clones.

abundance: NA; v_gene: TRBV2; d_gene: NA; j_gene: TRBJ2-2; CDR3aa: CASRRDRGTGELFF; CDR3nt: TGTGCCAGCAGACGGGACCGTGGGACCGGGGAGCTGTTTTTT
abundance: NA; v_gene: TRBV2; d_gene: TRBD2; j_gene: TRBJ2-7; CDR3aa: CASSALAGVGHEQYF; CDR3nt: TGTGCCAGCAGCGCACTAGCGGGAGTTGGCCACGAGCAGTACTTC
abundance: few; v_gene: TRBV28; d_gene: TRBD1; j_gene: TRBJ2-2; CDR3aa: CASSLNAGGGELFF; CDR3nt: TGTGCCAGCAGTTTAAATGCAGGGGGCGGGGAGCTGTTTTTT
abundance: NA; v_gene: TRBV11-1; d_gene: NA; j_gene: TRBJ2-3; CDR3aa: CASSEDSQEGDTQYF; CDR3nt: TGTGCCAGCAGCGAGGACAGTCAGGAGGGAGATACGCAGTATTTT
abundance: medium-sized; v_gene: TRBV2; d_gene: NA; j_gene: TRBJ1-1; CDR3aa: CASRRDRSVDLDTEAFF; CDR3nt: TGTGCCAGCAGAAGAGATCGGTCCGTGGACCTTGACACTGAAGCTTTCTTT
abundance: NA; v_gene: TRBV11-3; d_gene: NA; j_gene: TRBJ2-5; CDR3aa: CASSLDRAETQYF; CDR3nt: TGTGCCAGCAGCTTAGACAGAGCAGAGACCCAGTACTTC
abundance: NA; v_gene: TRBV12-3/TRBV12-4; d_gene: NA; j_gene: TRBJ2-1; CDR3aa: CASSGYNEQFF; CDR3nt: TGTGCCAGCAGCGGTTACAATGAGCAGTTCTTC
abundance: NA; v_gene: TRBV7-3; d_gene: NA; j_gene: TRBJ2-1; CDR3aa: CASRFTGNNEQFF; CDR3nt: TGTGCCAGCAGGTTCACTGGGAACAATGAGCAGTTCTTC
abundance: NA; v_gene: TRBV9; d_gene: NA; j_gene: TRBJ1-2; CDR3aa: CASSVGTAYGYTF; CDR3nt: TGTGCCAGCAGCGTAGGGACAGCTTATGGCTACACCTTC
abundance: NA; v_gene: TRBV2; d_gene: NA; j_gene: TRBJ1-1; CDR3aa: CASKQVGAGSEAFF; CDR3nt: TGTGCCAGCAAACAGGTAGGCGCGGGCTCTGAAGCTTTCTTT
abundance: NA; v_gene: TRBV5-8; d_gene: NA; j_gene: TRBJ1-5; CDR3aa: CASSLVGGEIGPQHF; CDR3nt: TGTGCCAGCAGCTTGGTCGGGGGAGAAATCGGGCCCCAGCATTTT
abundance: few; v_gene: TRBV6-5; d_gene: NA; j_gene: TRBJ1-2; CDR3aa: CASRGWFPGGYTF; CDR3nt: TGTGCCAGCAGGGGGTGGTTTCCTGGAGGCTACACCTTC
abundance: once; v_gene: TRBV2; d_gene: TRBD1; j_gene: TRBJ2-7; CDR3aa: CATGQGGEQYF; CDR3nt: TGTGCCACAGGACAGGGCGGCGAGCAGTACTTC
abundance: NA; v_gene: TRBV7-6; d_gene: NA; j_gene: TRBJ1-1; CDR3aa: CASSSEGLYGTEAFF; CDR3nt: TGTGCCAGCAGCTCCGAAGGGCTGTACGGCACTGAAGCTTTCTTT
abundance: few; v_gene: TRBV7-9; d_gene: NA; j_gene: TRBJ2-2; CDR3aa: CASSRVGGGLPGELFF; CDR3nt: TGTGCCAGCAGCCGCGTTGGAGGGGGTTTGCCCGGGGAGCTGTTTTTT
abundance: NA; v_gene: TRBV3-1/TRBV3-2; d_gene: NA; j_gene: TRBJ2-1; CDR3aa: CASSLIGLEGTEQFF; CDR3nt: TGTGCCAGCAGCCTTATCGGCCTGGAGGGGACGGAGCAGTTCTTC
abundance: NA; v_gene: TRBV12-5; d_gene: TRBD2; j_gene: TRBJ2-3; CDR3aa: CASGFRRGLAGVSTDTQYF; CDR3nt: TGTGCTAGTGGTTTCAGACGGGGCCTAGCGGGAGTCAGCACAGATACGCAGTATTTT
abundance: NA; v_gene: TRBV3-1/TRBV3-2; d_gene: NA; j_gene: TRBJ2-7; CDR3aa: CASSQGRGAVGGYEQYF; CDR3nt: TGTGCCAGCAGCCAAGGGAGGGGGGCGGTTGGGGGTTACGAGCAGTACTTC
abundance: NA; v_gene: TRBV25-1; d_gene: NA; j_gene: TRBJ2-7; CDR3aa: CASSGLEGADEQYF; CDR3nt: TGTGCCAGCAGTGGGCTGGAGGGGGCGGACGAGCAGTACTTC
abundance: NA; v_gene: TRBV5-4; d_gene: NA; j_gene: TRBJ2-7; CDR3aa: CASSQQGPDYEQYF; CDR3nt: TGTGCCAGCAGCCAACAGGGTCCCGACTACGAGCAGTACTTC
abundance: NA; v_gene: TRBV3-1/TRBV3-2; d_gene: NA; j_gene: TRBJ2-5; CDR3aa: CASSQDLRGTQYF; CDR3nt: TGTGCCAGCAGCCAAGATCTTAGGGGGACCCAGTACTTC
abundance: NA; v_gene: TRBV11-3; d_gene: NA; j_gene: TRBJ2-1; CDR3aa: CASSLNAGVYNEQFF; CDR3nt: TGTGCCAGCAGCTTAAACGCGGGCGTTTACAATGAGCAGTTCTTC
abundance: NA; v_gene: TRBV5-4; d_gene: NA; j_gene: TRBJ2-3; CDR3aa: CATYRPGFTDTQYF; CDR3nt: TGTGCCACCTATCGCCCAGGGTTCACAGATACGCAGTATTTT
abundance: NA; v_gene: TRBV2; d_gene: NA; j_gene: TRBJ2-3; CDR3aa: CASSETTDTQYF; CDR3nt: TGTGCCAGCAGTGAAACGACAGATACGCAGTATTTT
abundance: few; v_gene: TRBV3-1/TRBV3-2; d_gene: NA; j_gene: TRBJ1-6; CDR3aa: CASSHQGGSPLHF; CDR3nt: TGTGCCAGCAGCCACCAAGGGGGTTCACCCCTCCACTTT
abundance: NA; v_gene: TRBV5-4; d_gene: TRBD2; j_gene: TRBJ2-2; CDR3aa: CASSFPGLAPGELFF; CDR3nt: TGTGCCAGCAGCTTTCCGGGACTAGCCCCCGGGGAGCTGTTTTTT
abundance: NA; v_gene: TRBV10-3; d_gene: TRBD2; j_gene: TRBJ2-1; CDR3aa: CAIRAGPDVGEQFF; CDR3nt: TGTGCCATCAGAGCGGGGCCCGACGTGGGTGAGCAGTTCTTC
abundance: NA; v_gene: TRBV19; d_gene: NA; j_gene: TRBJ2-1; CDR3aa: CASSILGGAYNEQFF; CDR3nt: TGTGCCAGTAGTATATTAGGGGGGGCCTACAATGAGCAGTTCTTC
abundance: once; v_gene: TRBV28; d_gene: NA; j_gene: TRBJ1-2; CDR3aa: CASSLNLYGYTF; CDR3nt: TGTGCCAGCAGTTTAAATTTATATGGCTACACCTTC
abundance: NA; v_gene: TRBV18; d_gene: TRBD2; j_gene: TRBJ2-5; CDR3aa: CASSPPSSGMEETQYF; CDR3nt: TGTGCCAGCTCACCACCCTCTAGCGGGATGGAAGAGACCCAGTACTTC
abundance: NA; v_gene: TRBV7-3; d_gene: NA; j_gene: TRBJ2-3; CDR3aa: CASSYPGGETDTQYF; CDR3nt: TGTGCCAGCAGCTATCCTGGCGGGGAGACAGATACGCAGTATTTT
abundance: once; v_gene: TRBV4-2; d_gene: NA; j_gene: TRBJ1-2; CDR3aa: CASSRQFTGNGYTF; CDR3nt: TGTGCCAGCAGCCGGCAGTTCACGGGTAATGGCTACACCTTC
abundance: NA; v_gene: TRBV18; d_gene: TRBD1; j_gene: TRBJ2-5; CDR3aa: CASSPVGTGNPETQYF; CDR3nt: TGTGCCAGCTCACCAGTGGGGACAGGGAATCCGGAGACCCAGTACTTC
abundance: NA; v_gene: TRBV7-3; d_gene: TRBD1; j_gene: TRBJ1-1; CDR3aa: CASSFSRGSEAFF; CDR3nt: TGTGCCAGCAGCTTTTCCAGGGGGTCTGAAGCTTTCTTT
abundance: few; v_gene: TRBV11-2; d_gene: NA; j_gene: TRBJ2-1; CDR3aa: CASSLTRTYNEQFF; CDR3nt: TGTGCCAGCAGCTTAACTAGGACCTACAATGAGCAGTTCTTC
abundance: NA; v_gene: TRBV12-5; d_gene: NA; j_gene: TRBJ2-7; CDR3aa: CASGLGGRGPYEQYF; CDR3nt: TGTGCTAGTGGTTTGGGGGGTCGGGGGCCCTACGAGCAGTACTTC
abundance: NA; v_gene: TRBV5-1; d_gene: TRBD2; j_gene: TRBJ2-1; CDR3aa: CASSLGLADYNEQFF; CDR3nt: TGCGCCAGCAGCTTGGGACTAGCGGATTACAATGAGCAGTTCTTC
abundance: NA; v_gene: TRBV7-9; d_gene: NA; j_gene: TRBJ2-3; CDR3aa: CASSFAATFTDTQYF; CDR3nt: TGTGCCAGCAGCTTCGCGGCGACTTTCACAGATACGCAGTATTTT
abundance: NA; v_gene: TRBV18; d_gene: TRBD1; j_gene: TRBJ1-2; CDR3aa: CASSPPNRGDGYTF; CDR3nt: TGTGCCAGCTCACCACCGAACAGGGGGGATGGCTACACCTTC
abundance: NA; v_gene: TRBV7-2; d_gene: TRBD2; j_gene: TRBJ2-3; CDR3aa: CASSLEAGAGTDTQYF; CDR3nt: TGTGCCAGCAGCTTAGAGGCGGGAGCGGGCACAGATACGCAGTATTTT
abundance: NA; v_gene: TRBV6-5; d_gene: NA; j_gene: TRBJ2-5; CDR3aa: CASTESGSETQYF; CDR3nt: TGTGCCAGCACCGAGTCCGGCAGCGAGACCCAGTACTTC
abundance: NA; v_gene: TRBV6-5; d_gene: TRBD2; j_gene: TRBJ2-7; CDR3aa: CASSFRPGLGLHEQYF; CDR3nt: TGTGCCAGCAGTTTCAGACCGGGACTAGGTTTACACGAGCAGTACTTC